This entry describes one TCR beta chain. Germline V lookup: CDR1 SEHNR, CDR2 FQNEAQ (reference sequence). The CDR3 totals 15 residues. Trimming at V came to 4 bases and at J to 0 bases, leaving 3 bases not matched to a gene. Assay: immunoSEQ multiplex PCR; the TCRdb copy retains only in-frame clones and omits some. The data show 120,000 or so clones, around 81% seen once. Enrolled during active infection, Seattle patients were then followed longitudinally. This specimen belongs to a study of blood T cell repertoires in COVID-19. Study context: Some COVID-19 samples were acute and others convalescent; all came from the United States, Italy and Spain. PBMCs, B-cell-depleted T cells, or T cells provided the cDNA or gDNA that made up the material.

V and J are TRBV7-9 and TRBJ2-3; 8 bases agree with TRBD1. Sample: peripheral blood. The receptor was derived from a man aged 30 to 39 with COVID-19, enrolled during active disease. The CDR3 nucleotides read TGTGCCAGCAGCTCGACAGGGGCAAGCACAGATACGCAGTATTTT. The encoded protein is CASSSTGASTDTQYF.